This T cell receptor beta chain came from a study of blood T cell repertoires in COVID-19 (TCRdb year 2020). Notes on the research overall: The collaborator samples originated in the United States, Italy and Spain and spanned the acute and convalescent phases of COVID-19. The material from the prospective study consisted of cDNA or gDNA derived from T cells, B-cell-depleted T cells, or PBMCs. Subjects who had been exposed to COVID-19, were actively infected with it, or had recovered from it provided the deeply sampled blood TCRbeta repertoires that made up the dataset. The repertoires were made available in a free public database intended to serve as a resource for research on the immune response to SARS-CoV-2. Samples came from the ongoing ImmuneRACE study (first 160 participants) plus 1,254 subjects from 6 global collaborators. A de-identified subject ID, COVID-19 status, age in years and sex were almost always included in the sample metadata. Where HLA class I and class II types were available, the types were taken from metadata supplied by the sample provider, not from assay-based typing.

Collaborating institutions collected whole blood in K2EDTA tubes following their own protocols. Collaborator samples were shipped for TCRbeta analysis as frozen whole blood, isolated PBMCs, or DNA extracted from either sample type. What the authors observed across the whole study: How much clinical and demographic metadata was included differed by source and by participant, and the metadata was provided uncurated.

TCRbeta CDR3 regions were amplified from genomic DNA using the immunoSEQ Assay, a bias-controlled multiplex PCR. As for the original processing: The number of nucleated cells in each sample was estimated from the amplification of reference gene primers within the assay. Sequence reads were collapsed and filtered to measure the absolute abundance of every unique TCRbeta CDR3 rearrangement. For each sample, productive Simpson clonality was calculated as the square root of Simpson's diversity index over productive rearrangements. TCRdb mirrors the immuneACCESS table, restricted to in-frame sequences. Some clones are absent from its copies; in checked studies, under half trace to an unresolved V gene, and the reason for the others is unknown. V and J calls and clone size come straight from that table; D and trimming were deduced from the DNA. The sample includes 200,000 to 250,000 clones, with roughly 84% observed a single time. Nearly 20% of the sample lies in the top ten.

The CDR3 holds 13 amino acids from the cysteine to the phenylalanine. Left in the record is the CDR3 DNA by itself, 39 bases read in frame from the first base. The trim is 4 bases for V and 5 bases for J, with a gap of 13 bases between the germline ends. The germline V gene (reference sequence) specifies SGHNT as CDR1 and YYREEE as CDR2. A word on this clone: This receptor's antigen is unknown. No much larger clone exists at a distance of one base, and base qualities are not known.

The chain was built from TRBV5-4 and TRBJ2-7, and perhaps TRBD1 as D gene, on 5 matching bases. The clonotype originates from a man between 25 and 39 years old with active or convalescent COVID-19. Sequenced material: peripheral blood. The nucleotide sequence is TGTGCCAGCAGCCCTCGTGACAGCCACGAGCAGTACTTC. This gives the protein CASSPRDSHEQYF. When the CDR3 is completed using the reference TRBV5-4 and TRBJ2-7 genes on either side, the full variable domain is ETGVTQSPTHLIKTRGQQVTLRCSSQSGHNTVSWYQQALGQGPQFIFQYYREEENGRGNFPPRFSGLQFPNYSSELNVNALELDDSALYLCASSPRDSHEQYFGPGTRLTVT.